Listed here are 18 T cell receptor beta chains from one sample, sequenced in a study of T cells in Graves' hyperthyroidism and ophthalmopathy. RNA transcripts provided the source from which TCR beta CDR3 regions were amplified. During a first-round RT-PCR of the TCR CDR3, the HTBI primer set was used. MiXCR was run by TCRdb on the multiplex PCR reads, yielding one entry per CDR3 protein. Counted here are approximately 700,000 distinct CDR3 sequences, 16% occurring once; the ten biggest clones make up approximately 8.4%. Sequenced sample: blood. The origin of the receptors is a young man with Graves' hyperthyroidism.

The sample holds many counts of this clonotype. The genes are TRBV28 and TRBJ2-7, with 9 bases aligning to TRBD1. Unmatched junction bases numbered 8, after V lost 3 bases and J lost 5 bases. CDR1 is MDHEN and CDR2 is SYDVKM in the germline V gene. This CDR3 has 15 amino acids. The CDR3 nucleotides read TGTGCCAGCAGTTTTGACTCGGGACAGGGTGACGAGCAGTACTTC. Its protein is CASSFDSGQGDEQYF.

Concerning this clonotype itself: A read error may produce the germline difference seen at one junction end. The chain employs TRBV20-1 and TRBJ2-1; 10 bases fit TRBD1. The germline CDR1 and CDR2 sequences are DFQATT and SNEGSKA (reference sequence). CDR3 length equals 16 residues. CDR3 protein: CSAGDSGTGVGNEQFF. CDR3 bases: TGCAGTGCTGGAGATTCCGGGACAGGGGTTGGCAATGAGCAGTTCTTC.

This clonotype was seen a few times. The DNA for the CDR3 is TGTGCCAGCAGCGTAGAGGGACGGTACAATCAGCCCCAGCATTTT. This sequence encodes CASSVEGRYNQPQHF. The chain has TRBV9 and TRBJ1-5; perhaps TRBD1 as D (5 bases). CDR3 size: 15 residues. The V gene lost 0 bases and the J gene lost 3 bases, with 10 bases spanning the gap. In germline, CDR1 is SGDLS, CDR2 YYNGEE.

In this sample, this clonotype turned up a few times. The CDR3 sequence is CASSLDPGGSYNEQFF. CDR3 in DNA: TGTGCCAGCAGTTTAGATCCGGGCGGCTCCTACAATGAGCAGTTCTTC. The gene calls are TRBV27 and TRBJ2-1; the D is unclear. The CDR3 contains 16 residues. Trimming shortened V by 2 bases and J by 0 bases, and 11 bases separated the two germline ends. In germline, CDR1 is MNHEY, CDR2 SMNVEV (reference sequence).

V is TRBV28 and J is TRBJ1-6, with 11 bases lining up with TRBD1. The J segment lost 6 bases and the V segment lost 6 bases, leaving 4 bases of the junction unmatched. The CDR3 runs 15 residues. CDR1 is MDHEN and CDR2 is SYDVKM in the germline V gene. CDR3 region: CASRMGTGGNSPLHF. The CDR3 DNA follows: TGTGCCAGCAGGATGGGGACAGGGGGTAATTCACCCCTCCACTTT.

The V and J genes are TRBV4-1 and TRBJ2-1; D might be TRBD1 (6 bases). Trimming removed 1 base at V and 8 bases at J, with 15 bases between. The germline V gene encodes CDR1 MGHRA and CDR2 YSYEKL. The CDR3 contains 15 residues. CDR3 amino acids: CASSQAPGQYDEQFF. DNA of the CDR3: TGCGCCAGCAGCCAAGCCCCCGGACAGTACGATGAGCAGTTCTTC.

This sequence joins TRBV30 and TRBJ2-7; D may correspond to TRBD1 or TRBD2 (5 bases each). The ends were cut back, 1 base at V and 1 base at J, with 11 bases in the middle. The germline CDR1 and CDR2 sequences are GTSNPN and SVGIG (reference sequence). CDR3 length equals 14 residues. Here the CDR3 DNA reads TGTGCCTGGAGTGGGGGGATGAGGTCCTACGAGCAGTACTTC. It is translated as CAWSGGMRSYEQYF.

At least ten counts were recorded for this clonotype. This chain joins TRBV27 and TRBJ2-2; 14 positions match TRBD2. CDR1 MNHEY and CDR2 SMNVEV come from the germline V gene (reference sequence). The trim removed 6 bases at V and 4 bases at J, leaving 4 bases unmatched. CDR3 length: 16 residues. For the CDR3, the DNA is TGTGCCAGCAGCCGCGGGACTAGCGGGAGCACCGGGGAGCTGTTTTTT. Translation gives CASSRGTSGSTGELFF.

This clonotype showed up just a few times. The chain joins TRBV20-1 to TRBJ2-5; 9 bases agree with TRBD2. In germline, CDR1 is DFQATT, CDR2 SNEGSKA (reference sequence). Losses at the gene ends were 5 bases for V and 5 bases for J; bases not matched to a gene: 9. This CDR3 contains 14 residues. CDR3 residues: CSASSGVRRETQYF. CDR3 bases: TGCAGTGCTTCTAGCGGGGTACGGAGGGAGACCCAGTACTTC.

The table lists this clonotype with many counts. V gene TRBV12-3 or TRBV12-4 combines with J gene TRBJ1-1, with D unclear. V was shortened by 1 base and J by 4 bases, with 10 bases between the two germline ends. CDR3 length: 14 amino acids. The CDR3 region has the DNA TGTGCCAGCAGTTTAGGTGGAGGGATCACTGAAGCTTTCTTT. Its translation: CASSLGGGITEAFF.

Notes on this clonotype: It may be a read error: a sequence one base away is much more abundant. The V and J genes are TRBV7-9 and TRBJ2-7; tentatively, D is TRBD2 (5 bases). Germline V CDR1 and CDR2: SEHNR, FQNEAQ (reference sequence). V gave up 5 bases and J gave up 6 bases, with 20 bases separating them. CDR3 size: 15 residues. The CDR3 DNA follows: TGTGCCAGCAGCCCGAACGGGATCCGACTGGTCGAGCAGTACTTC. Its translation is CASSPNGIRLVEQYF.

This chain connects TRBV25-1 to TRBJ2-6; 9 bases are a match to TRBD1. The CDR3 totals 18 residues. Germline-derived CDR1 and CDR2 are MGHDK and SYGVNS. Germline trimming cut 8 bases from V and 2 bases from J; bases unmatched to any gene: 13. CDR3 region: CASAGGTGRLAGANVLTF. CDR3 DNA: TGTGCCAGCGCCGGGGGGACAGGGAGGTTGGCTGGGGCCAACGTCCTGACTTTC.

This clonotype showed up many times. The chain's CDR3 is CASAPSLGQEVGGHEQYF. As DNA, the CDR3 is TGTGCTAGTGCCCCCAGTCTGGGACAAGAAGTAGGAGGCCACGAGCAGTACTTC. V and J are TRBV12-5 and TRBJ2-7, with D possibly being TRBD1 (6 bases). CDR1 LGHNT and CDR2 FRNRAP come from the germline V gene. The CDR3 totals 18 residues. The V end lost 7 bases, the J end lost 5 bases, and 30 bases lay between the germline ends.

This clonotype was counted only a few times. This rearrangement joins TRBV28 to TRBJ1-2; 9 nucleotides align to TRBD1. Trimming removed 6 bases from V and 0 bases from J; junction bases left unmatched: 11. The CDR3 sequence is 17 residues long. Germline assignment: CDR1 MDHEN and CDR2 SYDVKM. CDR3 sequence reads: CASSTGDRASANYGYTF. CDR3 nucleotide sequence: TGTGCCAGCAGCACAGGGGACAGGGCCTCCGCTAACTATGGCTACACCTTC.

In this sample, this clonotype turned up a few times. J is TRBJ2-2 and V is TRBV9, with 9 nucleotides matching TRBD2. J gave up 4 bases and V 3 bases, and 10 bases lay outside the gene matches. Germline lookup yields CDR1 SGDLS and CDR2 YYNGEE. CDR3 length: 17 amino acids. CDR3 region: CASSDHSAGGVTGELFF. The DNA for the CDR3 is TGTGCCAGCAGCGACCATTCAGCGGGAGGCGTCACCGGGGAGCTGTTTTTT.

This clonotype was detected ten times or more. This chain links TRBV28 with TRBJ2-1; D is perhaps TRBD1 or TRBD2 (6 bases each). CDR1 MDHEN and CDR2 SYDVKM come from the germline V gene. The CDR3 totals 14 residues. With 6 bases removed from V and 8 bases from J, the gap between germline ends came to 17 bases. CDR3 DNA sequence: TGTGCCAGCAGCTTTACCCCGGGGGCGTATGAGCAGTTCTTC. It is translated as CASSFTPGAYEQFF.

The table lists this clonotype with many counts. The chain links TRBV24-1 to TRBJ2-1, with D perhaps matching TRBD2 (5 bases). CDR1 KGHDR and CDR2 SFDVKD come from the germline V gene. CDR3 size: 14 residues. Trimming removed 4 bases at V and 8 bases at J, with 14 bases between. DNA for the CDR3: TGTGCCACCAGTGACCCCCAGGAGGTGTATGAGCAGTTCTTC. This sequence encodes CATSDPQEVYEQFF.

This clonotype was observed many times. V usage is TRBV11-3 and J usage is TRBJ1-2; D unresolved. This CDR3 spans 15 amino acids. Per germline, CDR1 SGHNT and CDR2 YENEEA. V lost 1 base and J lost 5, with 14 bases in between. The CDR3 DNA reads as TGTGCCAGCAGCTTAGGAGCGACCGTCGGGTATGGCTACACCTTC. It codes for CASSLGATVGYGYTF.